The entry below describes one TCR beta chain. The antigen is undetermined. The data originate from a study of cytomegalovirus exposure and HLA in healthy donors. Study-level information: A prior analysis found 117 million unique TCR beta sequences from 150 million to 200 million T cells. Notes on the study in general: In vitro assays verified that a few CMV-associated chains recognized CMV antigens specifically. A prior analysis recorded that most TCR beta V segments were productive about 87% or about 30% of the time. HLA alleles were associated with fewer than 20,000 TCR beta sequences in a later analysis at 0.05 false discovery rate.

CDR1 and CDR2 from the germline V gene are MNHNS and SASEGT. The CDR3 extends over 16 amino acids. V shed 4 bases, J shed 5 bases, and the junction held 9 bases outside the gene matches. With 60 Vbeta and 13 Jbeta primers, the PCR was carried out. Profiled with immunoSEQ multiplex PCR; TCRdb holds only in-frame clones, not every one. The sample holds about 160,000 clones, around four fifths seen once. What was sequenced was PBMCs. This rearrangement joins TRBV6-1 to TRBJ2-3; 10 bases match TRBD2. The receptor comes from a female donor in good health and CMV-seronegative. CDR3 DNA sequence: TGTGCCAGCAGTGGGGAGCGGGGGGGCCCACTAGATACGCAGTATTTT. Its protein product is CASSGERGGPLDTQYF.